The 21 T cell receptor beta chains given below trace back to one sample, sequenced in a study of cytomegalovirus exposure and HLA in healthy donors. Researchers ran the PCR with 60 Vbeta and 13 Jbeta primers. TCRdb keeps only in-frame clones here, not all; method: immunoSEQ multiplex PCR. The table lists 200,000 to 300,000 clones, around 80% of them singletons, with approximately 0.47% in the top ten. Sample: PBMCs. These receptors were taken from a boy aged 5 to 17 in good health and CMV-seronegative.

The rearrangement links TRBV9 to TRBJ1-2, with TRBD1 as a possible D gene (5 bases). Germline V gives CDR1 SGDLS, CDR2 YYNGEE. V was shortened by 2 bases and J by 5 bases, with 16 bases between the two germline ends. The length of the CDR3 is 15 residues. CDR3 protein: CASSVQTGGHYGYTF. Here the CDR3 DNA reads TGTGCCAGCAGCGTCCAGACCGGCGGACATTATGGCTACACCTTC.

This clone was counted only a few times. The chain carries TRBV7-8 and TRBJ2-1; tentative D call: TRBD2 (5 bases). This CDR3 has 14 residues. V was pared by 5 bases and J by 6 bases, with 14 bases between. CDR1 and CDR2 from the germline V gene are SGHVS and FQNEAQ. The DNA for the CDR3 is TGTGCCAGCAGCCTGGGAGCTTGGGGCAATGAGCAGTTCTTC. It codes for CASSLGAWGNEQFF.

The CDR3 DNA reads TGCGCCAGCAGCTTGGATCTCGGGCGGGGCTCCTACAATGAGCAGTTCTTC. It encodes CASSLDLGRGSYNEQFF. This chain connects TRBV5-1 to TRBJ2-1; TRBD2 is a possible D gene (6 bases). With 0 bases removed from V and 0 bases from J, the gap between germline ends came to 13 bases. CDR1 is SGHRS and CDR2 is YFSETQ in the germline V gene. This CDR3 spans 17 amino acids.

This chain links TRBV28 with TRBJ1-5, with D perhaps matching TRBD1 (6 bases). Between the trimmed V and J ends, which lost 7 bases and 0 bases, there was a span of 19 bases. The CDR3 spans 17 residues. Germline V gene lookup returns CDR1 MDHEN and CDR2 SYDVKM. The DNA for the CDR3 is TGTGCCAGCATTCGGGGGCGGGGGAGGGCTAGCAATCAGCCCCAGCATTTT. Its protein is CASIRGRGRASNQPQHF.

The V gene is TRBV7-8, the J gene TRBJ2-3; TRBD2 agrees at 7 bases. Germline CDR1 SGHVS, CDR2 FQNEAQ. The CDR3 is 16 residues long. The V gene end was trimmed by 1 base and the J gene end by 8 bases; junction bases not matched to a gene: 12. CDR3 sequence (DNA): TGTGCCAGCAGCTTAGGAGGTGGGAGGGTCAGTCTTACGCAGTATTTT. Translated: CASSLGGGRVSLTQYF.

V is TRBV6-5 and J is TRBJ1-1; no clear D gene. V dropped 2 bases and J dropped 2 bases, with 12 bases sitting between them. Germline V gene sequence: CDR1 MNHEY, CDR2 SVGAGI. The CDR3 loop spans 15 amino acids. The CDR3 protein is CASSYGTLGNTEAFF. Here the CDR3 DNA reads TGTGCCAGCAGTTACGGTACCCTAGGAAACACTGAAGCTTTCTTT.

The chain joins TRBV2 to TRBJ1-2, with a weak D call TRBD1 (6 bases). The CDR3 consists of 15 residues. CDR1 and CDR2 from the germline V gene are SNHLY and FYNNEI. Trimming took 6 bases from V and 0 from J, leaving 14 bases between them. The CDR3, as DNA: TGTGCCAGCAGACCCACAGGACAGACTAACTATGGCTACACCTTC. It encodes CASRPTGQTNYGYTF.

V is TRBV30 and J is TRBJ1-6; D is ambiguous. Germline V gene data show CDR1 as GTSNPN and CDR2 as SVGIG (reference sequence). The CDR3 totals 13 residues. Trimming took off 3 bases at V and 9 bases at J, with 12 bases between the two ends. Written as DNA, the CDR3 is TGTGCCTGGAGAGAGTCACCCCTTTCACCCCTCCACTTT. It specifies CAWRESPLSPLHF.

The CDR3 nucleotides are TGTGCCAGCAGTGAATTTCGGGCAGGGAATGAAAAACTGTTTTTT. Translating it yields CASSEFRAGNEKLFF. This sequence joins TRBV25-1 and TRBJ1-4, with a tentative D call TRBD1 (5 bases). CDR1 is MGHDK, CDR2 SYGVNS, per germline. The CDR3 extends over 15 amino acids. V lost 1 base, J lost 5 bases, and 11 bases lay in between. Full variable domain (outside the CDR3, taken from reference TRBV25-1 and TRBJ1-4): EADIYQTPRYLVIGTGKKITLECSQTMGHDKMYWYQQDPGMELHLIHYSYGVNSTEKGDLSSESTVSRIRTEHFPLTLESARPSHTSQYLCASSEFRAGNEKLFFGSGTQLSVL.

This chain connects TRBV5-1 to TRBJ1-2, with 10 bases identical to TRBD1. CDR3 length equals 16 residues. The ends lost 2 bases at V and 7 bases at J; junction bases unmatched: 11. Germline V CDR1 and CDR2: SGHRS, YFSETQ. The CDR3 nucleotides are TGCGCCAGCAGCTTCGAGACAGGGGGCTCCCTTCGTGGCTACACCTTC. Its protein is CASSFETGGSLRGYTF. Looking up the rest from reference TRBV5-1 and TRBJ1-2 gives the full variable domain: KAGVTQTPRYLIKTRGQQVTLSCSPISGHRSVSWYQQTPGQGLQFLFEYFSETQRNKGNFPGRFSGRQFSNSRSEMNVSTLELGDSALYLCASSFETGGSLRGYTFGSGTRLTVV.

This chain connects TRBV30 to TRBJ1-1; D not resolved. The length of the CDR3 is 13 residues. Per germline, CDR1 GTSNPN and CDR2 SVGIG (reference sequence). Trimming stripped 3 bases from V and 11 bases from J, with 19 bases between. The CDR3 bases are TGTGCCTGGAGCCTCGGAGGACTGCGGAAGGCTTTCTTT. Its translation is CAWSLGGLRKAFF.

The CDR3 DNA reads TGCGCCAGCAGCCTAAGTGGAGGCACAGATACGCAGTATTTT. Its protein is CASSLSGGTDTQYF. V usage is TRBV4-1 and J usage is TRBJ2-3; no firm D call. From germline, CDR1 is MGHRA and CDR2 YSYEKL. Trimming removed 4 bases at V and 1 base at J, with 9 bases between. The CDR3 loop spans 14 amino acids.

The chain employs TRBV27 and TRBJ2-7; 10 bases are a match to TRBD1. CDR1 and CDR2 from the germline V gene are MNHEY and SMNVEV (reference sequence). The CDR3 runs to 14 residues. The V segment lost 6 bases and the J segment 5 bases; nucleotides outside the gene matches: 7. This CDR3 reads CASRNPGQGNEQYF. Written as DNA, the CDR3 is TGTGCCAGCAGAAATCCGGGACAGGGGAACGAGCAGTACTTC.

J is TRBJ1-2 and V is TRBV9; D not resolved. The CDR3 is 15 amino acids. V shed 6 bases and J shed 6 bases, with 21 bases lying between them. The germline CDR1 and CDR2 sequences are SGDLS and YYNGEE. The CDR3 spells CASTRQPVSPNGYTF. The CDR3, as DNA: TGTGCCAGCACCCGACAACCAGTCTCCCCGAATGGCTACACCTTC.

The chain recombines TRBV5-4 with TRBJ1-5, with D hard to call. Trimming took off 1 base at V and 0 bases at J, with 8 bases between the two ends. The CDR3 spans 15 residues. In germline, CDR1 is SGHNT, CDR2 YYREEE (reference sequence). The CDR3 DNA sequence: TGTGCCAGCAGCTTGAACGGGGTTAGCAATCAGCCCCAGCATTTT. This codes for CASSLNGVSNQPQHF. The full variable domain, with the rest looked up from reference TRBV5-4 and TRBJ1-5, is ETGVTQSPTHLIKTRGQQVTLRCSSQSGHNTVSWYQQALGQGPQFIFQYYREEENGRGNFPPRFSGLQFPNYSSELNVNALELDDSALYLCASSLNGVSNQPQHFGDGTRLSIL.

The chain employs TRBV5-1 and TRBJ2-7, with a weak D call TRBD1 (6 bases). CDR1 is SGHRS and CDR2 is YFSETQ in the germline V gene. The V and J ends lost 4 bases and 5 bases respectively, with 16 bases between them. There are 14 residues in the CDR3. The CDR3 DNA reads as TGCGCCAGCAGCCCGCGGCCAGGGGACCACGAGCAGTACTTC. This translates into CASSPRPGDHEQYF.

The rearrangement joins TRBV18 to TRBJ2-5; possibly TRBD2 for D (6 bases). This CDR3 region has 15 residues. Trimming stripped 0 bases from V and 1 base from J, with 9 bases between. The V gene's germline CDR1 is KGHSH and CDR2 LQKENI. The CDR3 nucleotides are TGTGCCAGCTCACCACCGGAGGGACTCCAAGAGACCCAGTACTTC. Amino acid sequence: CASSPPEGLQETQYF.

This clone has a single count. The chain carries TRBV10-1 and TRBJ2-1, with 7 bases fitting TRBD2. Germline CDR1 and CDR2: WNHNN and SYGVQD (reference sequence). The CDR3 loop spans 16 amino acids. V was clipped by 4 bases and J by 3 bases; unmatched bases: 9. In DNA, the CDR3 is TGCGCCAGCAGTGCCTCTGGGAGCGGGGACTACAATGAGCAGTTCTTC. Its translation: CASSASGSGDYNEQFF.

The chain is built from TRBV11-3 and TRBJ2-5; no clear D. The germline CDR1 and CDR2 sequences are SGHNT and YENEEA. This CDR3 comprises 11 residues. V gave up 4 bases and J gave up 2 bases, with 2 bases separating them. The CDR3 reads CASSSQETQYF. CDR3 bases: TGTGCCAGCAGCTCTCAAGAGACCCAGTACTTC. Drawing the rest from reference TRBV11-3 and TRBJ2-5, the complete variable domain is EAGVVQSPRYKIIEKKQPVAFWCNPISGHNTLYWYLQNLGQGPELLIRYENEEAVDDSQLPKDRFSAERLKGVDSTLKIQPAELGDSAVYLCASSSQETQYFGPGTRLLVL.

The CDR3 DNA is TGTGCCAGCAGCTTAGCGGGAGGGCCCCACGAGCAGTACTTC. Residues: CASSLAGGPHEQYF. This chain connects TRBV7-8 to TRBJ2-7; 7 bases agree with TRBD2. The CDR3 has 14 amino acids. V lost 0 bases, J lost 5 bases, and 4 bases stayed unmatched. Germline V gene lookup returns CDR1 SGHVS and CDR2 FQNEAQ. The full variable domain, rest sourced from reference TRBV7-8 and TRBJ2-7, is GAGVSQSPRYKVAKRGQDVALRCDPISGHVSLFWYQQALGQGPEFLTYFQNEAQLDKSGLPSDRFFAERPEGSVSTLKIQRTQQEDSAVYLCASSLAGGPHEQYFGPGTRLTVT.

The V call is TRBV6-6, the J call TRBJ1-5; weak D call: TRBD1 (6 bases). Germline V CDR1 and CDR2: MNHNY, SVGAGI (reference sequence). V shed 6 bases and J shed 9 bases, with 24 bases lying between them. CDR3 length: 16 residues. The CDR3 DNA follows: TGTGCCAGCAGAATAGCCACCAGGGGCAGTCCCGGGCCCCAGCATTTT. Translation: CASRIATRGSPGPQHF.